This TCR beta chain was captured by sequencing in a study of blood T cell repertoires in COVID-19. Study overall: Material from acute and convalescent COVID-19 was sourced from the United States, Italy and Spain. PBMCs, B-cell-depleted T cells, or T cells provided the cDNA or gDNA that made up the material.

In germline, CDR1 is MNHNY, CDR2 SVGAGI (reference sequence). Trimming stripped 0 bases from V and 6 bases from J, with 13 bases between. This CDR3 region has 15 residues. The protocol was immunoSEQ multiplex PCR, while the TCRdb copy is restricted to in-frame clones and leaves out a portion. The table lists around 95,000 clones, over 75% of them singletons. The chain has TRBV6-6 and TRBJ2-3, with D unclear. This TCR was recovered from a woman of 80 years or more with acute or convalescent COVID-19. What was sequenced was peripheral blood. The CDR3 protein is CASSYSAQAADTQYF. CDR3 DNA sequence: TGTGCCAGCAGTTACTCTGCCCAGGCCGCGGATACGCAGTATTTT.